The source of this T cell receptor (beta chain) is a study of brain T cells in children with intractable seizures (dated by TCRdb to the early 2020s). Describing the broader study: Resected brain tissue from some 53 pediatric epilepsy surgery cases was first screened for immune gene transcripts using a NanoString immunology panel. Among the roughly 12 selected surgery cases, pre-surgery blood was additionally sequenced for eight, leaving four cases with brain tissue only.

On this clone itself: The antigen it binds to is not known. Per-base quality was not reported, and no clone a single base away is much larger than it.

General conclusions and limits of the study: The patients' HCMV serostatus was not known, and viral specificity was inferred solely from CDR3 sequence similarity. Sequencing depth differed between pre- and post-surgery blood, so clones missing from the pre-surgery sample may reflect undersampling.

V is pruned by 4 bases and J by 1 base, leaving 11 bases of the junction without a gene match. For CDR1 and CDR2, the germline V gene lists MDHEN and SYDVKM. The CDR3 has 18 amino acids, counting the end cysteine and phenylalanine. The retained sequence is limited to the CDR3, 54 bases, with the frame set at the first base. The label giving this sample's time point can be read as: resected brain tissue, or blood drawn just prior to surgery. Surgery cases with the highest brain T cell transcript signatures were selected for TCR beta chain sequencing of brain tissue and, where available, blood. Before surgery, patients had received at least one anti-epileptic drug. The TCR-sequenced patients were children whose drug-resistant epilepsy was caused by tuberous sclerosis complex, focal cortical dysplasia, Rasmussen encephalitis or hemimegalencephaly. Blood samples were collected immediately before the epilepsy surgery. Bulk genomic DNA was isolated from unsorted brain tissue and whole blood using the Monarch genomic DNA purification kit.

The immunoSEQ assay was applied to genomic DNA to generate the TCR beta chain sequences. The original methods were these. Any CDR3 sequence that did not begin with the conserved framework cysteine at position 104 was removed by hand. To get clonality, the normalized Shannon's Diversity Index was subtracted from one, giving values from 0 (maximal diversity) to 1 (oligoclonal). Chi-squared comparison-of-proportions tests assessed whether the same CDR3 differed in frequency between samples, such as brain versus blood. Public clonotypes were identified through searches of immuneACCESS, and similarity to known antiviral clonotypes was evaluated with the VDJdb browser. TCRdb obtained this table from immuneACCESS and retained in-frame rearrangements with V and J assigned. These tables miss some clones; where compared with another copy, unresolved V genes account for less than half of the shortfall, and the remainder is unexplained. Clonal size and the V and J genes are those of that table, whereas D and trimming came from the DNA. The sample has roughly 80,000 clones on record, more than 75% of them singletons. The biggest ten clones account for less than 30% of the sample.

The chain is made from TRBV28 and TRBJ2-2, and TRBD1 matches 8 of the central bases. This sequence originates from a girl between 2 and 10 years old with Rasmussen encephalitis and intractable seizures. The starting material was peripheral blood, obtained at surgery. The base sequence is TGTGCCAGCAGTTCCTACCCCGGACAGGGCGAGAACACCGGGGAGCTGTTTTTT. Its protein product is CASSSYPGQGENTGELFF.